This is a list of T cell receptor beta chains from one sample in a study of T cell responses to AZD1222 COVID-19 vaccine. The protocol was immunoSEQ multiplex PCR, while the TCRdb copy is restricted to in-frame clones and leaves out a portion. The data show 50,000 to 55,000 clones, roughly 89% seen once. The source was peripheral blood, collected 28 days after the second AZD1222 dose. The receptors here all came from an adult who received the AZD1222 COVID-19 vaccine. CDR3s include the opening cysteine and the closing phenylalanine or tryptophan.

J gene: TRBJ2-3
V gene: TRBV19
CDR3 protein: CASSPPGGWDTDTQYF

J gene: TRBJ2-1
V gene: TRBV5-1
CDR3 protein: CASSLGGGDYNEQFF

J gene: TRBJ1-1
V gene: TRBV5-1
CDR3 protein: CASSPEGRNTEAFF

J gene: TRBJ2-5
V gene: TRBV2
CDR3 protein: CASNRHGGETQYF

J gene: TRBJ2-5
V gene: TRBV23-1
CDR3 protein: CASSRWETQYF

J gene: TRBJ1-5
V gene: TRBV12-3/TRBV12-4
CDR3 protein: CASSLGDRQPQHF

J gene: TRBJ2-3
V gene: TRBV5-1
CDR3 protein: CASSLASGTASSTDTQYF

J gene: TRBJ2-7
V gene: TRBV10-3
CDR3 protein: CAISRDRNSYEQYF

J gene: TRBJ1-5
V gene: TRBV11-2
CDR3 protein: CASSLGQGGGNQPQHF

J gene: TRBJ2-3
V gene: TRBV14
CDR3 protein: CASSQDRDRDGTDTQYF

J gene: TRBJ2-7
V gene: TRBV2
CDR3 protein: CASSDGSYYEQYF

J gene: TRBJ1-3
V gene: TRBV19
CDR3 protein: CASSIRTGMTGNTIYF

J gene: TRBJ1-1
V gene: TRBV5-1
CDR3 protein: CASSPRSDMNTEAFF

J gene: TRBJ1-2
V gene: TRBV2
CDR3 protein: CASSEGRASVGGYTF

J gene: TRBJ2-7
V gene: TRBV30
CDR3 protein: CALEGSGRTYEQYF

J gene: TRBJ2-3
V gene: TRBV15
CDR3 protein: CATSRDVMADTQYF

J gene: TRBJ2-5
V gene: TRBV24-1
CDR3 protein: CATSEPRGWGETQYF

J gene: TRBJ1-1
V gene: TRBV7-2
CDR3 protein: CASSPQGEAFF

J gene: TRBJ2-7
V gene: TRBV5-4
CDR3 protein: CASSLDASAYEQYF

J gene: TRBJ1-1
V gene: TRBV11-2
CDR3 protein: CASSLVPRQEAFF

J gene: TRBJ2-2
V gene: TRBV24-1
CDR3 protein: CATMGVGGTGELFF

J gene: TRBJ1-1
V gene: TRBV19
CDR3 protein: CASMYQYTEAFF

J gene: TRBJ2-1
V gene: TRBV18
CDR3 protein: CASSPPAYNEQFF

J gene: TRBJ1-4
V gene: TRBV5-1
CDR3 protein: CASSPVTNEKLFF

J gene: TRBJ2-7
V gene: TRBV28
CDR3 protein: CASSPPRQSSYEQYF

J gene: TRBJ1-2
V gene: TRBV7-9
CDR3 protein: CASSLAQGYGYTF

J gene: TRBJ2-7
V gene: TRBV5-1
CDR3 protein: CASSLGGTGAGSYEQYF